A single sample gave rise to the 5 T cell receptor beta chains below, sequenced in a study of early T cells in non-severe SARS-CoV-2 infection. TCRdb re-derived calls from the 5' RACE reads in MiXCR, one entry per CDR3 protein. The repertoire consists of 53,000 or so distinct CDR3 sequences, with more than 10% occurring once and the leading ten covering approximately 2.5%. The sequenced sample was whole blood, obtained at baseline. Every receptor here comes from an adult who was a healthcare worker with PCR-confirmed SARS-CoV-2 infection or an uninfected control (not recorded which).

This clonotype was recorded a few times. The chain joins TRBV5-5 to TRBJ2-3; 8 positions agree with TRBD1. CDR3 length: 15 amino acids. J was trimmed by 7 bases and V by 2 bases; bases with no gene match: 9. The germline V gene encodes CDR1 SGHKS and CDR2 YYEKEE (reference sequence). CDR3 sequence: CASSLTGQVGHTQYF. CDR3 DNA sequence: TGTGCCAGCAGCTTAACGGGACAGGTGGGGCATACGCAGTATTTT.

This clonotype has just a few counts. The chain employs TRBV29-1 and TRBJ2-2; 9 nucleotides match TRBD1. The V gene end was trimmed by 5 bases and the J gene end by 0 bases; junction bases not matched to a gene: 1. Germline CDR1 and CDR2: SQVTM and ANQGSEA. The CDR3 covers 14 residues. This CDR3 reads CSVTGGANTGELFF. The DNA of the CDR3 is TGCAGCGTTACAGGGGGCGCGAACACCGGGGAGCTGTTTTTT.

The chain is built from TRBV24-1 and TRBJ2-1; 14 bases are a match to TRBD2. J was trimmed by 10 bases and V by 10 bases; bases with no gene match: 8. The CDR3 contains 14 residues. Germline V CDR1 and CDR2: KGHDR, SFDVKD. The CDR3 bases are TGTGCCACGGGCGGGACTAGCGGGAGTCTGGAGCAGTTCTTC. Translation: CATGGTSGSLEQFF.

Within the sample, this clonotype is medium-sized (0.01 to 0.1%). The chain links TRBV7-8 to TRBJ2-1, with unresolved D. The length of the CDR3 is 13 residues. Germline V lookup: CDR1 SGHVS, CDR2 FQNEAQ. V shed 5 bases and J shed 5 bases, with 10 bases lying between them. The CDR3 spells CASSQPPNNEQFF. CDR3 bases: TGTGCCAGCAGCCAACCACCTAACAATGAGCAGTTCTTC.

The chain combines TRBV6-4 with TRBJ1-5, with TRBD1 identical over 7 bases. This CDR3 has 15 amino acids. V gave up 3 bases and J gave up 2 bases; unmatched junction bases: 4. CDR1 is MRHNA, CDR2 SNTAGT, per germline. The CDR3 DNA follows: TGTGCCAGCAGTGAAACAGGACAGGGCAATCAGCCCCAGCATTTT. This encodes CASSETGQGNQPQHF.